This TCR beta chain was documented in a study of blood T cell repertoires in COVID-19 (dated by TCRdb to about 2020). A note on the overall study: Samples from collaborators originated in the United States, Italy and Spain and spanned both the acute and convalescent phases of COVID-19. The dataset comprised deeply sampled blood TCRbeta repertoires from subjects exposed to, actively infected with, or recovered from COVID-19. Nearly every sample came with metadata listing a de-identified subject ID, COVID-19 status, age in years and sex. The prospective study material was composed of cDNA or gDNA derived from T cells, B-cell-depleted T cells, or PBMCs. A freely available public database, intended as a resource for researchers studying the immune response to SARS-CoV-2, is where the repertoires were released. Where HLA class I and class II types were available, the types were taken from metadata supplied by the sample provider, not from assay-based typing. Samples came from the ongoing ImmuneRACE study (first 160 participants) plus 1,254 subjects from 6 global collaborators.

TCRbeta CDR3 regions were amplified from genomic DNA using the immunoSEQ Assay, a bias-controlled multiplex PCR. The authors processed their data as follows. The number of nucleated cells in each sample was estimated from the amplification of reference gene primers within the assay. To quantify the absolute abundance of each unique TCRbeta CDR3 rearrangement, sequence reads were collapsed and filtered. For each sample, productive Simpson clonality was calculated as the square root of Simpson's diversity index over productive rearrangements. TCRdb carries this immuneACCESS record with in-frame sequences only. Its versions omit some clonotypes, under half of them owing to an unresolved V gene in the studies checked, with the rest unexplained. D and trimming come from the DNA, and the V and J calls and clone size come from that table. The sample records 540,000 or so clones, roughly 89% of which are singletons. The leading ten clones occupy about 8.2% of the sample.

At one collaborating source in Seattle, patients were enrolled during active infection and were followed longitudinally through the course of disease. The collaborating institutions used their own protocols to collect whole blood in K2EDTA tubes. Collaborator samples were shipped for TCRbeta analysis as frozen whole blood, isolated PBMCs, or DNA extracted from either sample type. Notes on this clone: Its antigen is currently not known. Base quality data are lacking; no much larger clone is found one base away.

The CDR3 spans 15 residues, from the cysteine through the phenylalanine. The entry retains the CDR3 DNA only, 45 bases that are in frame from base 1. According to the germline V gene (reference sequence), CDR1 reads SEHNR and CDR2 reads FQNEAQ. The germline V end is reduced by 3 bases and the J end by 0 bases; junction bases left unmatched: 3. What the study reported, not specific to this receptor: The amount of clinical and demographic metadata varied by source and participant and was provided uncurated.

The sequenced sample was peripheral blood. Rearrangement joined TRBV7-9 to TRBJ1-2, with 8 bases aligning to TRBD1. This clonotype originated in a woman between 50 and 59 years old with COVID-19, enrolled during active disease. In nucleotide form, the sequence is TGTGCCAGCAGCTTGCTACAGGGGGCTAACTATGGCTACACCTTC. It codes for CASSLLQGANYGYTF. With all but the CDR3 taken from the reference TRBV7-9 and TRBJ1-2 genes, the full variable domain is: DTGVSQNPRHKITKRGQNVTFRCDPISEHNRLYWYRQTLGQGPEFLTYFQNEAQLEKSRLLSDRFSAERPKGSFSTLEIQRTEQGDSAMYLCASSLLQGANYGYTFGSGTRLTVV.